This T cell receptor beta chain emerged from a study of T-cell reconstitution after alpha-beta-depleted transplantation in children. Study outcomes and limitations: Several hundred rapidly expanded clones from non-depleted graft cells reportedly supplied alpha-beta T cells about two months post-transplant. T cells produced anew were the main source of T-cell counts and diversity one year after transplant.

Unique molecular identifiers were built into the TCRbeta library. TCRdb re-analysed the PCR reads in MiXCR, keeping a single row per CDR3 protein. The table lists about 290,000 distinct CDR3 sequences, about 7.3% of them singletons, with about 9.1% in the top ten. With 3 bases removed from V and 4 bases from J, the gap between germline ends came to 10 bases. Looked up from germline, CDR1 is DFQATT and CDR2 is SNEGSKA (reference sequence). CDR3 size: 12 residues. The table lists this clonotype with many counts. The antigen remains unidentified. The sample consisted of peripheral blood, taken 360 days after TCRalphabeta/CD19-depleted stem cell transplant. The TCR comes from a female patient aged 2-15 years who had a stem cell transplant for Fanconi anemia, so the T cells may come from the graft donor. This chain connects TRBV20-1 to TRBJ2-7; no definite D call. The CDR3 region is CSASLAGYEQYF. As DNA, the CDR3 is TGCAGTGCTAGTCTTGCAGGATACGAGCAGTACTTC.